A selection of T cell receptor beta chains follows, all from one sample in a study of shared clonotypes between healthy human individuals. Using immunoSEQ multiplex PCR, the repertoire was profiled, and TCRdb retains in-frame clones only, with some absent. Of approximately 640,000 clones listed, around 90% are singletons. The sequenced sample was memory CD8+ T cells from PBMCs. The receptors were gathered from a man between 18 and 29 years old in good health. Some clones in this sample may be carry-over from other donors' samples. The conserved cysteine and the conserved F or W are not part of the CDR3 here.

V gene | CDR3 length | CDR3 protein
TRBV5-1 | 14 | ASSLSSFSSYNEQF
TRBV29-1 | 11 | SVAGTGTDTQY
TRBV7-3 | 18 | ASSLTAQDRGWGSYNEQF
TRBV19 | 13 | ASSIWGQGNNEQF
TRBV6-1 | 14 | AISEILGRMNTEAF
TRBV27 | 12 | ASSPVGRSYEQY
TRBV7-9 | 14 | ASSSFSGGRVYEQY
TRBV6-5 | 14 | ASSYSSGGTPNGYT
TRBV5-5 | 12 | ASSLGGSYQPQH
TRBV9 | 14 | ASSARTGVPFNEQF
TRBV5-1 | 11 | ASSSWGPGGYT
TRBV7-6 | 12 | ASSPRGTQETQY
TRBV10-3 | 14 | AISALAGENPHEQY
TRBV6-5 | 12 | ASSYTGNNEKLF
TRBV27 | 12 | ASGRALNTGELF
TRBV7-9 | 13 | ASSDPTSGTYEQY
TRBV7-9 | 12 | ATRGGTRTGELF
TRBV2 | 14 | ASGSVLNWLSYEQY
TRBV5-4 | 14 | ASSSPQVLSYNEQF
TRBV13 | 12 | ASSSQLAWETQY
TRBV28 | 9 | ASSLHNEQF
TRBV7-6 | 12 | ASTTLAGTYEQY
TRBV2 | 13 | ASTGGQGLLSGYT
TRBV7-9 | 15 | ASILKGLAGIQETQY
TRBV19 | 13 | ASSFTGTGGSEQY
TRBV27 | 14 | ASSLRTERGNQPQH
TRBV19 | 15 | ASSSPRDRGLDNEQF